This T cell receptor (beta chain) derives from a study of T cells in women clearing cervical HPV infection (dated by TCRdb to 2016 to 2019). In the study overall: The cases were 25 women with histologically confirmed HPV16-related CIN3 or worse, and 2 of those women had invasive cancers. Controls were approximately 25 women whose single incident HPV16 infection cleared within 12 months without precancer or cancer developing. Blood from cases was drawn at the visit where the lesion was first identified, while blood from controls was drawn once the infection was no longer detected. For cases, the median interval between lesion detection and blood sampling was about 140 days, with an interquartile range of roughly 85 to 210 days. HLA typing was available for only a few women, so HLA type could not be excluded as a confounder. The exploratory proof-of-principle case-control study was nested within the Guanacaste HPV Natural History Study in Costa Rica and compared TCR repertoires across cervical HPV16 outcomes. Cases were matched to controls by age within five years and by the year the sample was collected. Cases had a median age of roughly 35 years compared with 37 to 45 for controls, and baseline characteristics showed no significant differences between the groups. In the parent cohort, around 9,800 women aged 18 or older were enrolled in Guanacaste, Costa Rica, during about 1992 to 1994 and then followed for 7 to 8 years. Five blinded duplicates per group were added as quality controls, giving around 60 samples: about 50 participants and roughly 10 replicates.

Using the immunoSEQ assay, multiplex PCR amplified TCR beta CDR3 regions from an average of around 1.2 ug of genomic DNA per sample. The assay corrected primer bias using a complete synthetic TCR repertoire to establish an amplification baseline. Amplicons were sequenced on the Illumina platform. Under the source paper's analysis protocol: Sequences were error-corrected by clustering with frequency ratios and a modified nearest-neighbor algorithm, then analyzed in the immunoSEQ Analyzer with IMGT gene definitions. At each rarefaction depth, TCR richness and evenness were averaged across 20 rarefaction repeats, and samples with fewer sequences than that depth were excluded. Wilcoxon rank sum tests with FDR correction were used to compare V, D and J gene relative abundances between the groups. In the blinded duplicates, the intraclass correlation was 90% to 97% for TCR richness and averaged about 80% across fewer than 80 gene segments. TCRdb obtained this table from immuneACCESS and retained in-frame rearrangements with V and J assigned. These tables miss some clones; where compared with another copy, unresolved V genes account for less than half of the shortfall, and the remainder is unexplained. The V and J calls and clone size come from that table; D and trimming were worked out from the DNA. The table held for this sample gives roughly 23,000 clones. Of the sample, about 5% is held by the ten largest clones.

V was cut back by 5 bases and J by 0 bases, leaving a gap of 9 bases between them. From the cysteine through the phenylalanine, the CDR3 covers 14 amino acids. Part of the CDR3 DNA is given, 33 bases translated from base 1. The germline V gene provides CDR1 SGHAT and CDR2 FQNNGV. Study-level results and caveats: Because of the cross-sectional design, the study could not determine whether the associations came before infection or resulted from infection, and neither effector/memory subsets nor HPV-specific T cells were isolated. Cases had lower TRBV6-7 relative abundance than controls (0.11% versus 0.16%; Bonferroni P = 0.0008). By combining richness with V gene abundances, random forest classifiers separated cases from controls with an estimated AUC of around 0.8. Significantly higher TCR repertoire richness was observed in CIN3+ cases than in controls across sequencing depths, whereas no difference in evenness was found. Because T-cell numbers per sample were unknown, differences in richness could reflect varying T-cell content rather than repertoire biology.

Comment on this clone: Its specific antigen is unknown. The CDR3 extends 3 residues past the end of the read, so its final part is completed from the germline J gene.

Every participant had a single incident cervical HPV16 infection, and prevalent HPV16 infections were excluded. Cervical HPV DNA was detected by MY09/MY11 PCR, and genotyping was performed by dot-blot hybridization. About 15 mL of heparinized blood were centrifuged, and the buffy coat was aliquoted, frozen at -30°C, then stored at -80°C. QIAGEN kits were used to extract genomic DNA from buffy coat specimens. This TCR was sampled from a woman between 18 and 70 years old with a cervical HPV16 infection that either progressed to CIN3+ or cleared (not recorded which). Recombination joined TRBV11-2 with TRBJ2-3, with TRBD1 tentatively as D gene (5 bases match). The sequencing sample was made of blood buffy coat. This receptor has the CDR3 CASSLTGSTDTQYF. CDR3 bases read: TGTGCCAGCAGCCTCACAGGAAGCACAGATACG.